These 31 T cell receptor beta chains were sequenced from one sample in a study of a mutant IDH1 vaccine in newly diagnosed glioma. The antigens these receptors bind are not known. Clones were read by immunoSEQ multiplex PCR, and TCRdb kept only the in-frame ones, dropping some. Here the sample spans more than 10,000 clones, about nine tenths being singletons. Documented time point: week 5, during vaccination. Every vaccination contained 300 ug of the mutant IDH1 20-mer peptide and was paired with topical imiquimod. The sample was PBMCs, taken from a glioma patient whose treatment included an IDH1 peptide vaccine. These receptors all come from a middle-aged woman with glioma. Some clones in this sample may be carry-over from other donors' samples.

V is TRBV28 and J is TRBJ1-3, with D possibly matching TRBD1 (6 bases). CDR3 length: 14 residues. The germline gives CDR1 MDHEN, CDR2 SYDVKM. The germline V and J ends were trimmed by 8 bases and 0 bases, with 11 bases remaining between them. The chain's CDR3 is CASRTGSSGNTIYF. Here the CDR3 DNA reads TGTGCCAGCCGAACAGGGAGCTCTGGAAACACCATATATTTT. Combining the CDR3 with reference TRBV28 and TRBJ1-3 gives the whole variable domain DVKVTQSSRYLVKRTGEKVFLECVQDMDHENMFWYRQDPGLGLRLIYFSYDVKMKEKGDIPEGYSVSREKKERFSLILESASTNQTSMYLCASRTGSSGNTIYFGEGSWLTVV.

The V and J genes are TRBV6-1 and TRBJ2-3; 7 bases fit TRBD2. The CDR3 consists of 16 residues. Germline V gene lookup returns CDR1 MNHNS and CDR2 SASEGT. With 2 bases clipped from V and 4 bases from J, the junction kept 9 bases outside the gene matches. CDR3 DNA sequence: TGTGCCAGCAGTGAAACCCCGGGGAGGGGTGCAGATACGCAGTATTTT. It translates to CASSETPGRGADTQYF.

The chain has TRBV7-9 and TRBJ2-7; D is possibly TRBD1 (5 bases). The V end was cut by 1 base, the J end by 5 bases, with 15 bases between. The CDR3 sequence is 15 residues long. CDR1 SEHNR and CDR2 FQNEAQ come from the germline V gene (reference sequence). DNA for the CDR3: TGTGCCAGCAGCTTAGGGGCAGGGTTTGGGGACGAGCAGTACTTC. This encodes CASSLGAGFGDEQYF.

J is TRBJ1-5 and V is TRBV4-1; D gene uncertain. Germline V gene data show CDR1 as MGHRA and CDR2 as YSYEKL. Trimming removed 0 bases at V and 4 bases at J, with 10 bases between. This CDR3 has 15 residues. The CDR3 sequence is CASSQELVVNQPQHF. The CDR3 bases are TGCGCCAGCAGCCAAGAGTTGGTAGTAAATCAGCCCCAGCATTTT.

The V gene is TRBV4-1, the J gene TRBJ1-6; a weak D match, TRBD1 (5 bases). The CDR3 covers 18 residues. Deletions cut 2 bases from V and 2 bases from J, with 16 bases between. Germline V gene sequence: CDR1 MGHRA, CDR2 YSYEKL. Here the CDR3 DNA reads TGCGCCAGCAGCCAACTCCTGGGGGGGGGAACCTATAATTCACCCCTCCACTTT. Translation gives CASSQLLGGGTYNSPLHF.

CDR3 region: CARSSYRQGESPQHF. The CDR3 region has the DNA TGTGCCAGAAGCTCCTACCGACAGGGAGAGTCGCCCCAGCATTTT. The rearrangement links TRBV7-5 to TRBJ1-5; the D call TRBD1 from the table was never checked on the DNA. TRBV7-5 corresponds to a pseudogene. This CDR3 region has 15 residues.

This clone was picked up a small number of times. CDR3 amino acids: CSASGTGPNEQFF. The CDR3 bases are TGCAGCGCGTCCGGGACAGGGCCCAATGAGCAGTTCTTC. The chain links TRBV29-1 to TRBJ2-1; 9 positions match TRBD1. J was trimmed by 6 bases and V by 7 bases; bases with no gene match: 7. The CDR3 totals 13 residues. Germline-derived CDR1 and CDR2 are SQVTM and ANQGSEA.

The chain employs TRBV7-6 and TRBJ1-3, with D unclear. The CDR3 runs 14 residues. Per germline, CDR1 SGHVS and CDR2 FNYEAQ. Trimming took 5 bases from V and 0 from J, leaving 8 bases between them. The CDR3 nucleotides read TGTGCCAGCAGCGACTCAGGCTCTGGAAACACCATATATTTT. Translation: CASSDSGSGNTIYF. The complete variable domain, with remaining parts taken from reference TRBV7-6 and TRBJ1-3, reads GAGVSQSPRYKVTKRGQDVALRCDPISGHVSLYWYRQALGQGPEFLTYFNYEAQQDKSGLPNDRFSAERPEGSISTLTIQRTEQRDSAMYRCASSDSGSGNTIYFGEGSWLTVV.

CDR3 loop: CASSPRGQQETQYF. The CDR3 DNA reads as TGTGCCAGCTCACCCAGGGGACAGCAAGAGACCCAGTACTTC. J is TRBJ2-5 and V is TRBV18; 7 nucleotides match TRBD1. Germline V gene data show CDR1 as KGHSH and CDR2 as LQKENI. V lost 3 bases, J lost 2 bases, and 3 bases stayed unmatched. CDR3 length: 14 residues.

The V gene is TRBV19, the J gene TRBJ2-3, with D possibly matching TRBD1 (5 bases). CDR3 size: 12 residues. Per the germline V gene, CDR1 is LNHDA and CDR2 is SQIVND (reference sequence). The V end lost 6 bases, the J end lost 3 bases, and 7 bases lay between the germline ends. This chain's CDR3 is CASRTATDTQYF. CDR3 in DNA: TGTGCCAGTAGGACAGCTACAGATACGCAGTATTTT.

The CDR3 DNA reads as TGCGCCAGCAGCTTGGAAGGGGGTCATCAGCCCCAGCATTTT. It encodes CASSLEGGHQPQHF. The chain recombines TRBV5-1 with TRBJ1-5; possibly TRBD1 for D (6 bases). This CDR3 is 14 amino acids long. Trimming stripped 0 bases from V and 5 bases from J, with 9 bases between. Per the germline V gene, CDR1 is SGHRS and CDR2 is YFSETQ.

The CDR3 region has the DNA TGTGCCAGCAGCTCGGGACAGGTCACAGATACGCAGTATTTT. This gives the protein CASSSGQVTDTQYF. The V and J genes are TRBV5-4 and TRBJ2-3; 8 nucleotides match TRBD1. The CDR3 is made up of 14 amino acids. V gave up 3 bases and J gave up 2 bases; unmatched junction bases: 2. Germline V CDR1 and CDR2: SGHNT, YYREEE (reference sequence).

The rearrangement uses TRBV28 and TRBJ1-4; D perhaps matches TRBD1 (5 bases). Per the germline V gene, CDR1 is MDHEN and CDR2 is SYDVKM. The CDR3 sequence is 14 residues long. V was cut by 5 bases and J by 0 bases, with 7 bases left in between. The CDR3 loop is CASSPTATNEKLFF. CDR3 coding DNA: TGTGCCAGCAGTCCGACAGCAACTAATGAAAAACTGTTTTTT.

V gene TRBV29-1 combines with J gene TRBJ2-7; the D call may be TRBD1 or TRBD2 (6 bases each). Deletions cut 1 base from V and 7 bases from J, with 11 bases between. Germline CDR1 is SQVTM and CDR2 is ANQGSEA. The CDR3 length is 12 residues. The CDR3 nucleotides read TGCAGCGTTGAAGCGGGGGCGAGTGAGCAGTACTTC. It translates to CSVEAGASEQYF.

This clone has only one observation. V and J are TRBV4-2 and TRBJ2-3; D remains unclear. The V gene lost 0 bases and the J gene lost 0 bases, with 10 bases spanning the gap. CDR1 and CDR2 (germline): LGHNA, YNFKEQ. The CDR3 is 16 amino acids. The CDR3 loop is CASSQEASESTDTQYF. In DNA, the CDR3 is TGTGCCAGCAGCCAAGAGGCCTCCGAAAGCACAGATACGCAGTATTTT.

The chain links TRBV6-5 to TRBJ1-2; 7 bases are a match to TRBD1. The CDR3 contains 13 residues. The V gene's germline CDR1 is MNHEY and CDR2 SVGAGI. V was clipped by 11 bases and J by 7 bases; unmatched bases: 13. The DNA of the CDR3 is TGTGCCGCCCGCCAGGGGGATAGGGGTGGCTACACCTTC. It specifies CAARQGDRGGYTF.

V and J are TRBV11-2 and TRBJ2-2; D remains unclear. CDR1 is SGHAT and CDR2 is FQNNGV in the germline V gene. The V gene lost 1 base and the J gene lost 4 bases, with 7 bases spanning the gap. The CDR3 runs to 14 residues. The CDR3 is CASSLVQITGELFF. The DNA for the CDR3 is TGTGCCAGCAGCTTAGTACAGATCACCGGGGAGCTGTTTTTT.

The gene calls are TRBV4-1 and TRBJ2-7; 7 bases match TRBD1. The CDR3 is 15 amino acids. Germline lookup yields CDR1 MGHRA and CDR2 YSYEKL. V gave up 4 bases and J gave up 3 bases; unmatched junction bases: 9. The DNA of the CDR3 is TGCGCCAGCAGCCCGACAGGGTTTGACATCTACGAGCAGTACTTC. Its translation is CASSPTGFDIYEQYF.

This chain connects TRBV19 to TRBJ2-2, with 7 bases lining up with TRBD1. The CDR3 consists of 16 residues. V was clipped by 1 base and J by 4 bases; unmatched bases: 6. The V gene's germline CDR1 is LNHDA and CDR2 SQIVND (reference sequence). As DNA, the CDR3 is TGTGCCAGTAGTATAGGTGGGACAGATGCCACCGGGGAGCTGTTTTTT. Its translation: CASSIGGTDATGELFF.

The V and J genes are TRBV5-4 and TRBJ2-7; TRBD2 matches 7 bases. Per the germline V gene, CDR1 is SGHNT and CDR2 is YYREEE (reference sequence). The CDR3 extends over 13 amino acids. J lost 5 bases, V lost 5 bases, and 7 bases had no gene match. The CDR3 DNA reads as TGTGCCAGCAGGCGGGAGAATTTCCACGAGCAGTACTTC. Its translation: CASRRENFHEQYF.

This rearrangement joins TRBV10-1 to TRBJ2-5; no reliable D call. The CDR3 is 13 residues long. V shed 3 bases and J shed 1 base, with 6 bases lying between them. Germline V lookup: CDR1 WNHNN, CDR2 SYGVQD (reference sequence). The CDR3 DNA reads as TGCGCCAGCAGTGACAGGATCCAAGAGACCCAGTACTTC. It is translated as CASSDRIQETQYF.

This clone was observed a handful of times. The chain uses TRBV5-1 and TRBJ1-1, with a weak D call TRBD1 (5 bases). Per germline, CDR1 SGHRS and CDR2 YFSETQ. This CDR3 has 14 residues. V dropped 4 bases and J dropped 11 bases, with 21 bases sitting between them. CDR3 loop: CASSQFSNSGLAFF. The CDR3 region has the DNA TGCGCCAGCAGCCAATTCTCTAATTCAGGGTTGGCTTTCTTT. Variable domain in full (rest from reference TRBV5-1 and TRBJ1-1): KAGVTQTPRYLIKTRGQQVTLSCSPISGHRSVSWYQQTPGQGLQFLFEYFSETQRNKGNFPGRFSGRQFSNSRSEMNVSTLELGDSALYLCASSQFSNSGLAFFGQGTRLTVV.

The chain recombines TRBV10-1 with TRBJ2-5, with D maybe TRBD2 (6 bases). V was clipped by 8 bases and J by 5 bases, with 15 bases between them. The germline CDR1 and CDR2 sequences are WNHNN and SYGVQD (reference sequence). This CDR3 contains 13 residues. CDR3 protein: CASGGTSRETQYF. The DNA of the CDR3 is TGCGCCAGCGGCGGGACCTCCCGGGAGACCCAGTACTTC.

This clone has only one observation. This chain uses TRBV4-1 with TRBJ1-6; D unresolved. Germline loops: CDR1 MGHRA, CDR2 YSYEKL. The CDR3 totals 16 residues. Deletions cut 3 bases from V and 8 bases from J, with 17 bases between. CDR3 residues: CASSHRGPGPDSPLHF. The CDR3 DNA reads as TGCGCCAGCAGCCACCGAGGTCCCGGACCGGATTCACCCCTCCACTTT.

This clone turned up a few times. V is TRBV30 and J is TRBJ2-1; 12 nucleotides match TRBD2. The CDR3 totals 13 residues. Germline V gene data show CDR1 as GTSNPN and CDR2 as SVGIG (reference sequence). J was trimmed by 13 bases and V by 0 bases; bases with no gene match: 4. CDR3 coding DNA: TGTGCCTGGAGTGTCCTAGCGGGAGGGCCCCAGTTCTTC. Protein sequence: CAWSVLAGGPQFF.

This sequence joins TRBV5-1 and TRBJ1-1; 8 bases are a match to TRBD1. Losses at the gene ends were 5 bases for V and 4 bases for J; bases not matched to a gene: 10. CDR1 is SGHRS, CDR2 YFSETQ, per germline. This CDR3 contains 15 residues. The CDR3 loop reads CASREGGTGPTEAFF. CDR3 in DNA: TGCGCCAGCAGGGAAGGCGGGACAGGTCCCACTGAAGCTTTCTTT. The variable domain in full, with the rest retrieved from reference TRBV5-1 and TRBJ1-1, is KAGVTQTPRYLIKTRGQQVTLSCSPISGHRSVSWYQQTPGQGLQFLFEYFSETQRNKGNFPGRFSGRQFSNSRSEMNVSTLELGDSALYLCASREGGTGPTEAFFGQGTRLTVV.

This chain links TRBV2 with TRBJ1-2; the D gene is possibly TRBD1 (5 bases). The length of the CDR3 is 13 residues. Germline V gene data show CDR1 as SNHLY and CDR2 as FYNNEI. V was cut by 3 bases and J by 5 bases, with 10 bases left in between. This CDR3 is CASSDSRAYGYTF. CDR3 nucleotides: TGTGCCAGCAGTGATAGCAGGGCTTATGGCTACACCTTC.

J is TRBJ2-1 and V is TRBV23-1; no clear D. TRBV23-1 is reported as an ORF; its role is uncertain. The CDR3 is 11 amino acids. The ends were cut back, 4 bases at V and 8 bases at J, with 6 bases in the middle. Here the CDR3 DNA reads TGCGCCAGCAGTCTTGGTTATGAGCAGTTCTTC. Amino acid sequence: CASSLGYEQFF.

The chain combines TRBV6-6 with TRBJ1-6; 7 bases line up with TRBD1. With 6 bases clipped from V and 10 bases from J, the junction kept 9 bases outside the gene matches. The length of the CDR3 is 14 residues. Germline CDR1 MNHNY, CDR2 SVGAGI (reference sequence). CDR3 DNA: TGTGCCAGCAGCTTGACAGGGACTAACTCACCCCTCCACTTT. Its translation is CASSLTGTNSPLHF.

The CDR3 nucleotides are TGTGCCAGCAGTGGGGGGACATCGGATGAGCAGTTCTTC. It is translated as CASSGGTSDEQFF. This chain links TRBV2 with TRBJ2-1, with D tentatively TRBD1 (6 bases). This CDR3 is 13 amino acids long. Germline V gene sequence: CDR1 SNHLY, CDR2 FYNNEI. With 4 bases removed from V and 8 bases from J, the gap between germline ends came to 12 bases.

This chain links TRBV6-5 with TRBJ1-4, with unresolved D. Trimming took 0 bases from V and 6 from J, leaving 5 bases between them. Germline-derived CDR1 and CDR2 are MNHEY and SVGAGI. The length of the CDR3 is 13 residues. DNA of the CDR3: TGTGCCAGCAGTTACTCGGTGGATGAAAAACTGTTTTTT. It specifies CASSYSVDEKLFF.